This T cell receptor beta chain was sequenced for a study of shared clonotypes between healthy human individuals. In the study overall: The donor group consisted of two women and a few men, aged 18 to 49.

Data came from immunoSEQ multiplex PCR; TCRdb stores just in-frame clones and leaves some out. The sample lists around 2.5 million clones; 93% were seen once. The donor population consisted of healthy HIV-negative adults with no recent acute infections or vaccinations. The sample comprised naive CD4+ T cells from PBMCs. Subset described: CD45RA+ positively selected. The TCR was taken from a man aged 18-30 years in good health. Some clones in this sample may be carry-over from other donors' samples.

In nucleotides, the CDR3 is TGCGCCAGCAGCTTGGGAACCGTAAAATACAATGAGCAGTTCTTC. Amino acid sequence: CASSLGTVKYNEQFF. This chain joins TRBV5-1 and TRBJ2-1; no clear D. The germline V and J ends were trimmed by 0 bases and 4 bases, with 11 bases remaining between them. Germline CDR1 is SGHRS and CDR2 is YFSETQ. The length of the CDR3 is 15 residues.